What follows describes a single TCR beta chain. Authors' methods: Nucleated cell number was recorded as an estimate derived from reference gene primer amplification. This table comes from immunoSEQ multiplex PCR, and its TCRdb copy is limited to in-frame clones, with some not included. D and trimming were read from the DNA, whereas the V and J calls and clone size are those reported in that table. The repertoire includes about 200,000 clones, around 84% of them detected once, and over 2.5% sits in the top ten. In germline, CDR1 is SEHNR, CDR2 FQNEAQ (reference sequence). The trim removed 5 bases at V and 8 bases at J, leaving 15 bases unmatched. This CDR3 has 17 residues. The data belong to a study of blood T cell repertoires in COVID-19. About the study: Some COVID-19 samples were acute and others convalescent; all came from the United States, Italy and Spain. Sources were T cells, B-cell-depleted T cells, or PBMCs; the material itself was cDNA or gDNA.

The J gene is TRBJ1-4, the V gene TRBV7-9, with TRBD1 identical over 9 bases. Material: peripheral blood. The clonotype was recovered from a man between 60 and 75 years old with acute or convalescent COVID-19. In nucleotides, the CDR3 is TGTGCCAGCAGCCTTCCAACCGGGACAGGGATGGAAGAAAAACTGTTTTTT. Translating gives CASSLPTGTGMEEKLFF.